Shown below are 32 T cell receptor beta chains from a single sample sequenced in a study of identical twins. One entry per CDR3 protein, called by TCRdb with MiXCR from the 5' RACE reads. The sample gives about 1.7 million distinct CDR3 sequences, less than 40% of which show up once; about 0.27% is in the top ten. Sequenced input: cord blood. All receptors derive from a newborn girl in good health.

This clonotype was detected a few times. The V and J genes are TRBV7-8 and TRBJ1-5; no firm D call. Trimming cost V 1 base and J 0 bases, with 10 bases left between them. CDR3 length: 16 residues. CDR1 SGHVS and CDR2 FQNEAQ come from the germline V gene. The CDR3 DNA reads TGTGCCAGCAGCTTAGTGTATCAGTATAGCAATCAGCCCCAGCATTTT. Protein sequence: CASSLVYQYSNQPQHF.

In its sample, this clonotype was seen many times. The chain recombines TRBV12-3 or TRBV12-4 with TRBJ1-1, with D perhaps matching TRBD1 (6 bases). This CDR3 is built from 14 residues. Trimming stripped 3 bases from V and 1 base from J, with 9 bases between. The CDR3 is CASSFQGRNTEAFF. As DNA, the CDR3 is TGTGCCAGCAGTTTCCAGGGGAGGAACACTGAAGCTTTCTTT.

CDR3 sequence: CASSQVEAVEQFF. In nucleotides, the CDR3 is TGCGCCAGCAGCCAAGTTGAGGCTGTTGAGCAGTTCTTC. J is TRBJ2-1 and V is TRBV4-1; D ambiguous. The V end was cut by 1 base, the J end by 9 bases, with 10 bases between. The CDR3 loop spans 13 amino acids. Germline CDR1 reads MGHRA; CDR2 reads YSYEKL.

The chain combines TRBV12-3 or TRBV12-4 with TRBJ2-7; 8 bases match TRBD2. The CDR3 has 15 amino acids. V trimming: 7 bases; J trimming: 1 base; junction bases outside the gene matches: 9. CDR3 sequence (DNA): TGTGCCAGCAAAGGGATAGCGGGAACGTCCTACGAGCAGTACTTC. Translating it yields CASKGIAGTSYEQYF.

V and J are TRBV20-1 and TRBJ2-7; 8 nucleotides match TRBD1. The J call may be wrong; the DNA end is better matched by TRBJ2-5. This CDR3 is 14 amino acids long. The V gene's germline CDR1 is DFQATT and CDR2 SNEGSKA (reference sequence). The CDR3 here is CSATKTGVGETQYF. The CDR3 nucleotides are TGCAGTGCTACAAAGACAGGGGTAGGGGAGACCCAGTACTTC.

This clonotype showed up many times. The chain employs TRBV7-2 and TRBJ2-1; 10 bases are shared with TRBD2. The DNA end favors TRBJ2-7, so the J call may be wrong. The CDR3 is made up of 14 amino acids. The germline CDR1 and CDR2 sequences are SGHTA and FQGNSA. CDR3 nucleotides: TGTGCCAGCAGTTCTAGCGGGAGCTACAATGAGCAGTACTTC. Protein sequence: CASSSSGSYNEQYF.

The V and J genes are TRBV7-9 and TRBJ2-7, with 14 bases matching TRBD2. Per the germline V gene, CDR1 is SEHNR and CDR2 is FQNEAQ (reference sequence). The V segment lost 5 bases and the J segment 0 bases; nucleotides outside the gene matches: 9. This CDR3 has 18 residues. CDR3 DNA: TGTGCCAGCAGCCTAAGGACTAGCGGGAGGTATAGCTCCTACGAGCAGTACTTC. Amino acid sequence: CASSLRTSGRYSSYEQYF.

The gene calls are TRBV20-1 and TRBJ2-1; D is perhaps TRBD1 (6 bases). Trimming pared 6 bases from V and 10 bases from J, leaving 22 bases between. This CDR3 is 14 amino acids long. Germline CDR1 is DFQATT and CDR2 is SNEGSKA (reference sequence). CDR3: CSAEKGQGIYEQFF. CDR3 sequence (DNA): TGCAGTGCGGAAAAGGGACAAGGGATCTACGAGCAGTTCTTC.

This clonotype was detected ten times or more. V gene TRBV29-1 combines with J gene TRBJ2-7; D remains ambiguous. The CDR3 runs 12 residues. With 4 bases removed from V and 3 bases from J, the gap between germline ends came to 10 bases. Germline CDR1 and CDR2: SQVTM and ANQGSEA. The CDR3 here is CSVVVPNYEQYF. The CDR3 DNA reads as TGCAGCGTTGTCGTACCGAACTACGAGCAGTACTTC.

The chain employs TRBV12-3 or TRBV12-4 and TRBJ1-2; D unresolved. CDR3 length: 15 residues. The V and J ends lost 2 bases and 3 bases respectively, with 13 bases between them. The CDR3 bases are TGTGCCAGCAGTTTAATGCCAGGTGACTACTATGGCTACACCTTC. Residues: CASSLMPGDYYGYTF.

CDR3 nucleotide sequence: TGTGCCAGCAGCTTGTTATCCCTGAACACTGAAGCTTTCTTT. This sequence encodes CASSLLSLNTEAFF. V usage is TRBV7-2 and J usage is TRBJ1-1; D not certain. This CDR3 spans 14 amino acids. Deletions cut 3 bases from V and 0 bases from J, with 8 bases between. The germline gives CDR1 SGHTA, CDR2 FQGNSA. Combining the CDR3 with reference TRBV7-2 and TRBJ1-1 gives the whole variable domain GAGVSQSPSNKVTEKGKDVELRCDPISGHTALYWYRQSLGQGLEFLIYFQGNSAPDKSGLPSDRFSAERTGGSVSTLTIQRTQQEDSAVYLCASSLLSLNTEAFFGQGTRLTVV.

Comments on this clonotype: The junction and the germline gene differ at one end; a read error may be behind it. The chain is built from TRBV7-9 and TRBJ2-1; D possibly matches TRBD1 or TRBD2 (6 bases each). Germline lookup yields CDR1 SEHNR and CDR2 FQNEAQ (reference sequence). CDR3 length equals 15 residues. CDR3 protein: CASSLGGSSYSEQFF. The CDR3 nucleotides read TGTGCCAGCAGCCTAGGGGGGAGCTCCTACAGTGAGCAGTTCTTC.

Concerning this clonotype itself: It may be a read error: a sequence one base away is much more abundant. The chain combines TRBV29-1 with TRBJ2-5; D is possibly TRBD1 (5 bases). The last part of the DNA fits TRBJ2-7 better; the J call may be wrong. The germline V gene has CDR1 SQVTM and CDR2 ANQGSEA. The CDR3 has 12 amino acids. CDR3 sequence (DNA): TGCAGCGCTCAGGGAAGGTCCCACGAGCAGTACTTC. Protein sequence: CSAQGRSHEQYF.

The CDR3 region has the DNA TGCAGTGCTAACCGCAGGGTTTATGAGCAGTTCTTC. Translated: CSANRRVYEQFF. The V and J genes are TRBV20-1 and TRBJ2-1; D might be TRBD1 (5 bases). The V and J ends lost 4 bases and 8 bases respectively, with 12 bases between them. Germline-derived CDR1 and CDR2 are DFQATT and SNEGSKA (reference sequence). The CDR3 loop spans 12 amino acids.

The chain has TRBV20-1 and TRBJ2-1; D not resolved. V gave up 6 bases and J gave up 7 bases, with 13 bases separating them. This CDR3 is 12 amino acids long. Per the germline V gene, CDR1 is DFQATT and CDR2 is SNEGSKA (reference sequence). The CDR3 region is CSAPKRSNEQFF. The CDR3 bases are TGCAGTGCCCCTAAGAGGAGTAATGAGCAGTTCTTC.

In DNA, the CDR3 is TGTGCCAGCAGCTTAAGGGGAGGGTCTCAGGGCTACAATGAGCAGTTCTTC. This gives the protein CASSLRGGSQGYNEQFF. The V call is TRBV7-9, the J call TRBJ2-1; 7 nucleotides match TRBD2. The CDR3 sequence is 17 residues long. The V and J ends lost 2 bases and 3 bases, in that order; junction bases with no gene match: 10. Germline V CDR1 and CDR2: SEHNR, FQNEAQ (reference sequence). The whole variable domain, remainder taken from reference TRBV7-9 and TRBJ2-1, is DTGVSQNPRHKITKRGQNVTFRCDPISEHNRLYWYRQTLGQGPEFLTYFQNEAQLEKSRLLSDRFSAERPKGSFSTLEIQRTEQGDSAMYLCASSLRGGSQGYNEQFFGPGTRLTVL.

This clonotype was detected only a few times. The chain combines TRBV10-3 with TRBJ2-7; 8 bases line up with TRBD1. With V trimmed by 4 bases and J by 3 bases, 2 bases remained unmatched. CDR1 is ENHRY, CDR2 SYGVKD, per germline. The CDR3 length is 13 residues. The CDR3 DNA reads TGTGCCATCAGTGGGACAGGGATCTACGAGCAGTACTTC. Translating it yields CAISGTGIYEQYF.

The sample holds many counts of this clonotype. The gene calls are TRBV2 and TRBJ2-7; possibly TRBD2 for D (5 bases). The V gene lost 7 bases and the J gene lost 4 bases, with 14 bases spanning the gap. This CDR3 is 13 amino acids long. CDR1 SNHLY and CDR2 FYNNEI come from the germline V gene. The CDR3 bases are TGTGCCAGCACCTTAAACCGGGGTTACGAGCAGTACTTC. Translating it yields CASTLNRGYEQYF.

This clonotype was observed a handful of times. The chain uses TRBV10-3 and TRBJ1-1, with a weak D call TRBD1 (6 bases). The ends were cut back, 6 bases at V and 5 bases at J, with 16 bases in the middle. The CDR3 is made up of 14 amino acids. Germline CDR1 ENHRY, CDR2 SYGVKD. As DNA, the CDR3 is TGTGCCATCAGATACCGGGACACTAGGACTGAAGCTTTCTTT. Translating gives CAIRYRDTRTEAFF.

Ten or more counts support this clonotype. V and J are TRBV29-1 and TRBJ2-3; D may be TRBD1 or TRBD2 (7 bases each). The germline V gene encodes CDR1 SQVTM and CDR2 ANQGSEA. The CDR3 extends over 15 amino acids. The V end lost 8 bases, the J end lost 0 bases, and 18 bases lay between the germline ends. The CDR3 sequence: CSSEGGGGSTDTQYF. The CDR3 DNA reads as TGCAGCTCCGAAGGGGGAGGGGGCAGCACAGATACGCAGTATTTT.

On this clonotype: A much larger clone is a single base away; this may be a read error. CDR3 loop: CASSHSWELRSYEQHF. The CDR3 nucleotides read TGTGCCAGCAGTCACTCTTGGGAGCTTCGCTCCTACGAGCAGCACTTC. The chain links TRBV12-3 or TRBV12-4 to TRBJ2-7; possibly TRBD2 for D (5 bases). This CDR3 spans 16 amino acids.

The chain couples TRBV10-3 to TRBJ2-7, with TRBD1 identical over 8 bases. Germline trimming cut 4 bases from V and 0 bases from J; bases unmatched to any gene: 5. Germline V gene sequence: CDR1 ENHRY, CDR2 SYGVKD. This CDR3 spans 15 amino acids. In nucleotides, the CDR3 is TGTGCCATCAGTGGGGGGGACAGGAGCTCCTACGAGCAGTACTTC. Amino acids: CAISGGDRSSYEQYF.

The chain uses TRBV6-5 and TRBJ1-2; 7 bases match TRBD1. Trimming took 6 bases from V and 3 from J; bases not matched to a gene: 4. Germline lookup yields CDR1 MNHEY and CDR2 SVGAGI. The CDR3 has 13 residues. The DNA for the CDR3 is TGTGCCAGCAGGGCACAGGGGTACTATGGCTACACCTTC. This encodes CASRAQGYYGYTF.

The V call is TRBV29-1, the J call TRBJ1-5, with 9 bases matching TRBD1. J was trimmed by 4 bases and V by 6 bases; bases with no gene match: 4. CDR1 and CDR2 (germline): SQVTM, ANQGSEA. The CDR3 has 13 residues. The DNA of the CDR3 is TGCAGCGTAGAGACAGGGGGGAATCAGCCCCAGCATTTT. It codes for CSVETGGNQPQHF.

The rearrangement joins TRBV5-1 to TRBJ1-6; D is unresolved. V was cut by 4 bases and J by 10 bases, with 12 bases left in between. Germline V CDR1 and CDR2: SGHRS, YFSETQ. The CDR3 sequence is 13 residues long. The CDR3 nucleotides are TGCGCCAGCAGCGCGAGGGTAGGGTCACCCCTCCACTTT. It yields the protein CASSARVGSPLHF.

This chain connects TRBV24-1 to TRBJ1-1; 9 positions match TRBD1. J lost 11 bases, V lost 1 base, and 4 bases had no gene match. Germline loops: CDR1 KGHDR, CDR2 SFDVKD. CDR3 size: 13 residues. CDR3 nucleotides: TGTGCCACCAGTGATTTTAGGACAGGGGCTGCTTTCTTT. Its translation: CATSDFRTGAAFF.

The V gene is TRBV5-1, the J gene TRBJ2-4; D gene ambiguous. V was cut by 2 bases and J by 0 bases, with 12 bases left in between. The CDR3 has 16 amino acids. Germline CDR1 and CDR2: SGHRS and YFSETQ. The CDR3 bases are TGCGCCAGCAGCTTAAGTTCACAGCTAGCCAAAAACATTCAGTACTTC. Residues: CASSLSSQLAKNIQYF.

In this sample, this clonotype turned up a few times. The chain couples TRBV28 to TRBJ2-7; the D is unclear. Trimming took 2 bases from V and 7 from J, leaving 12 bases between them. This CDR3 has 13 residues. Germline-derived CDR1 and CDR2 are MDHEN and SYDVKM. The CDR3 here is CASSLVSPREQYF. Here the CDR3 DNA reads TGTGCCAGCAGTTTAGTATCGCCCAGGGAGCAGTACTTC.

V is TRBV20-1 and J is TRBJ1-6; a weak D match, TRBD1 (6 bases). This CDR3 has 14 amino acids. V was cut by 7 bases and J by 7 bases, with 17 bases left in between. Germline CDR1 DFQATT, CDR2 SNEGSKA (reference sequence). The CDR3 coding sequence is TGCAGTGGGAGGGTGGACAGATTGAATTCACCCCTCCACTTT. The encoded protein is CSGRVDRLNSPLHF.

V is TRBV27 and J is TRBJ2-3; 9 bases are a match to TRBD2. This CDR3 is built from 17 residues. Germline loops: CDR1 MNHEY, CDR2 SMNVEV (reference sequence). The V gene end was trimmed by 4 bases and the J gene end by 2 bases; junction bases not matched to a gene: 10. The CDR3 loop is CASSSLYLAGPTDTQYF. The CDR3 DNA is TGTGCCAGCAGTTCACTTTATCTAGCGGGGCCCACAGATACGCAGTATTTT.

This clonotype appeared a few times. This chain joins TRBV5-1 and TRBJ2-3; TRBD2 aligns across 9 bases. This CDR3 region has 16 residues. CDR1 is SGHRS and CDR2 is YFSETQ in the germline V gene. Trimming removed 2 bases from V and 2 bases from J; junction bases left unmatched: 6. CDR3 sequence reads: CASSFLAGVNTDTQYF. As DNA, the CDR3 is TGCGCCAGCAGCTTCTTAGCGGGAGTGAACACAGATACGCAGTATTTT.

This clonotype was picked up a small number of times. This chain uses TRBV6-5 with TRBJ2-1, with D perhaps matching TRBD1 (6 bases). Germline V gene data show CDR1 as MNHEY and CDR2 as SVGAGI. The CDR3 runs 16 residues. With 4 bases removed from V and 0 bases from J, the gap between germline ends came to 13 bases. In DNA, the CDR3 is TGTGCCAGCAGTTCCTCGACAGGTAGCTCCTACAATGAGCAGTTCTTC. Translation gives CASSSSTGSSYNEQFF.